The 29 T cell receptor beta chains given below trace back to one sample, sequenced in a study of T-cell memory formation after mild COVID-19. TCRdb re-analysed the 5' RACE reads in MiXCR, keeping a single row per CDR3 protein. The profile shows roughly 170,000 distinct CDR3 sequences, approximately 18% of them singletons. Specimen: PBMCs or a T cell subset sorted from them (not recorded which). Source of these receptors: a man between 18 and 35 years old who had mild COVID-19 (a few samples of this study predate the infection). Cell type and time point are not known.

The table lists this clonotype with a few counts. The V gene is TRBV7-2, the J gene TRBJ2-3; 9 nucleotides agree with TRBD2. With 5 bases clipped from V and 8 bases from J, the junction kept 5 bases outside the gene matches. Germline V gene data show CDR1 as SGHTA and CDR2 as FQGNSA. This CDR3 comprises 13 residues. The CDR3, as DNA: TGTGCCAGCAGCAGCGGGGGGCCCGGTACGCAGTATTTT. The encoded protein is CASSSGGPGTQYF.

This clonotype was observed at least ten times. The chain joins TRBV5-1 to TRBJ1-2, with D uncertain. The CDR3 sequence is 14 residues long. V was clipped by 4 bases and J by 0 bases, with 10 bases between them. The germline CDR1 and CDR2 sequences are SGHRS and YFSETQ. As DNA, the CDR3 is TGCGCCAGCAGCCAGCGAGAAGCTAACTATGGCTACACCTTC. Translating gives CASSQREANYGYTF.

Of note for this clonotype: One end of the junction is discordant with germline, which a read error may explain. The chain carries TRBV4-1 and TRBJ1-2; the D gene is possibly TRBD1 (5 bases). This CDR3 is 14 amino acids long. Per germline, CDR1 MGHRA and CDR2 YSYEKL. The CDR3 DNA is TGCGCAAGCAGCCGGACGGGGCAGAATAGTGGCTACACCTTC. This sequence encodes CASSRTGQNSGYTF.

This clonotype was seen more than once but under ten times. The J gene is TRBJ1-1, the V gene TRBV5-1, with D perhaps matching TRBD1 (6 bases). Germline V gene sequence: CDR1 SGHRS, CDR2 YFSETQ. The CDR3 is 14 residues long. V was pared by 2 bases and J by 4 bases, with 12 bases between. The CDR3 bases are TGCGCCAGCAGCTTACAGGGAGGGGCCACTGAAGCTTTCTTT. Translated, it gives CASSLQGGATEAFF.

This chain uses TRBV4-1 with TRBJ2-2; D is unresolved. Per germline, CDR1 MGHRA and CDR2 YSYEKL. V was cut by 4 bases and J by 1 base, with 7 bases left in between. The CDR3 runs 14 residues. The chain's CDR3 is CASSRSENTGELFF. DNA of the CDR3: TGCGCCAGCAGCCGCTCGGAGAACACCGGGGAGCTGTTTTTT.

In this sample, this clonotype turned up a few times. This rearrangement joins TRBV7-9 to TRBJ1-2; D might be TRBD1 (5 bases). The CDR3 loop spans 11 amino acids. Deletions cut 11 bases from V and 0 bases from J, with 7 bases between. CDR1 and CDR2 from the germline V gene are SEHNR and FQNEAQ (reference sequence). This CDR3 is CAGGSNYGYTF. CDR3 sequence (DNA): TGTGCCGGGGGATCTAACTATGGCTACACCTTC.

The chain's CDR3 is CASSPAQGARTEAFF. The CDR3 DNA follows: TGCGCCAGCAGCCCTGCACAGGGGGCAAGAACTGAAGCTTTCTTT. The rearrangement joins TRBV5-1 to TRBJ1-1; 9 bases align to TRBD1. V dropped 4 bases and J dropped 5; count of bases not matched to a gene: 9. The length of the CDR3 is 15 residues. Germline-derived CDR1 and CDR2 are SGHRS and YFSETQ.

The chain's CDR3 is CASSLFGGEETQYF. CDR3 bases: TGCGCCAGCAGCTTGTTCGGGGGGGAAGAGACCCAGTACTTC. The chain carries TRBV5-1 and TRBJ2-5, with TRBD2 identical over 8 bases. Trimming took 1 base from V and 3 from J; bases not matched to a gene: 2. The CDR3 runs 14 residues. CDR1 is SGHRS and CDR2 is YFSETQ in the germline V gene.

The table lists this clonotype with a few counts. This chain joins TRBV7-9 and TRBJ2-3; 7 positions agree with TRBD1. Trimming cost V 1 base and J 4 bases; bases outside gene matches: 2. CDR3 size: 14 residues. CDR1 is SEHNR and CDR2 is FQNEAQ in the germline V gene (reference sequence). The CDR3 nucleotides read TGTGCCAGCAGCTTAGTCGACAGGGCAGATACGCAGTATTTT. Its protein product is CASSLVDRADTQYF.

The CDR3 DNA follows: TGCAGTGCTAGCCAGGGGAACGAGCAGTACGTC. Protein product: CSASQGNEQYV. The rearrangement uses TRBV20-1 and TRBJ2-7; tentative D call: TRBD1 (6 bases). Per the germline V gene, CDR1 is DFQATT and CDR2 is SNEGSKA (reference sequence). CDR3 size: 11 residues. The V gene lost 3 bases and the J gene lost 5 bases, with 8 bases spanning the gap.

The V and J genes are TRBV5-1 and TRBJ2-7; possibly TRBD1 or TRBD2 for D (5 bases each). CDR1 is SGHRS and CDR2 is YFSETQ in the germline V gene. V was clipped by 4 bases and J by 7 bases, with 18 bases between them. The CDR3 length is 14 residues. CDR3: CASSAGTPRGEQYV. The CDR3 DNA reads TGCGCCAGCAGCGCCGGGACCCCACGGGGAGAGCAGTACGTC.

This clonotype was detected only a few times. CDR3 loop: CASSLAILGRRGTEAFF. The CDR3 bases are TGTGCCAGCAGCTTAGCAATTTTAGGTCGCAGGGGCACTGAAGCTTTCTTT. The chain recombines TRBV7-8 with TRBJ1-1; D may be TRBD1 (6 bases). The CDR3 has 17 residues. Germline loops: CDR1 SGHVS, CDR2 FQNEAQ. V gave up 0 bases and J gave up 4 bases, with 18 bases separating them.

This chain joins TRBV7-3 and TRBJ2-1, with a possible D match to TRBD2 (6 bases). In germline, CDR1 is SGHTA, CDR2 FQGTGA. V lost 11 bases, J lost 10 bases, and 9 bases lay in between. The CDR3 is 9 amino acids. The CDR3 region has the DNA TGTGCCCCTGCGGGGGAGCAGTTCTTC. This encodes CAPAGEQFF.

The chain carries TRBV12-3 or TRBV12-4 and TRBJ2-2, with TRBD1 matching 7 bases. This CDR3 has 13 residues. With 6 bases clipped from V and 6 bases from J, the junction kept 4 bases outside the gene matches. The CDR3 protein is CASSPTGSGELFF. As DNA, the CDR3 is TGTGCCAGCAGCCCGACAGGGTCCGGGGAGCTGTTTTTT.

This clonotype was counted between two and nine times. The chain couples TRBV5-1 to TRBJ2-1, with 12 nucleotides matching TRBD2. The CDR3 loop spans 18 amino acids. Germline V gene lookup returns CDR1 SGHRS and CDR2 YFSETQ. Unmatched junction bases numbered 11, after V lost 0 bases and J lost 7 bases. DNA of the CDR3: TGCGCCAGCAGCTTGGCCTCGGCTAGCGGGGGGGCCAGGAATGAGCAGTTCTTC. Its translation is CASSLASASGGARNEQFF. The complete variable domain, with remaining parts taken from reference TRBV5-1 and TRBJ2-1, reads KAGVTQTPRYLIKTRGQQVTLSCSPISGHRSVSWYQQTPGQGLQFLFEYFSETQRNKGNFPGRFSGRQFSNSRSEMNVSTLELGDSALYLCASSLASASGGARNEQFFGPGTRLTVL.

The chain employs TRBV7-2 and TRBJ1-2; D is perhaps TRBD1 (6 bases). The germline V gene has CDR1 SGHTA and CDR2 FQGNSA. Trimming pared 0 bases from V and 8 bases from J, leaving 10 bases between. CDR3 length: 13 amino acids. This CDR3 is CASSLAHRDGYTF. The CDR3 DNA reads TGTGCCAGCAGCTTAGCGCACAGGGACGGCTACACCTTC.

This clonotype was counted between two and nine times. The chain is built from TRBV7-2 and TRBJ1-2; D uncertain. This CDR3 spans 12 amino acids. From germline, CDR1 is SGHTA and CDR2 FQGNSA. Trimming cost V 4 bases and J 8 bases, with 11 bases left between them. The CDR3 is CASSSTWKGYTF. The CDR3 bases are TGTGCCAGCAGCTCGACCTGGAAAGGCTACACCTTC. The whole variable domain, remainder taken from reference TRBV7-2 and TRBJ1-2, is GAGVSQSPSNKVTEKGKDVELRCDPISGHTALYWYRQSLGQGLEFLIYFQGNSAPDKSGLPSDRFSAERTGGSVSTLTIQRTQQEDSAVYLCASSSTWKGYTFGSGTRLTVV.

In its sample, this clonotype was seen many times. CDR3 loop: CASSSTPGLGNYNEQFF. CDR3 DNA sequence: TGTGCCAGCAGCTCCACCCCGGGACTGGGGAACTACAATGAGCAGTTCTTC. The chain is built from TRBV7-2 and TRBJ2-1, with a possible D match to TRBD2 (6 bases). CDR3 length: 17 residues. V lost 4 bases, J lost 3 bases, and 19 bases lay in between. Germline assignment: CDR1 SGHTA and CDR2 FQGNSA. The whole variable domain, remainder taken from reference TRBV7-2 and TRBJ2-1, is GAGVSQSPSNKVTEKGKDVELRCDPISGHTALYWYRQSLGQGLEFLIYFQGNSAPDKSGLPSDRFSAERTGGSVSTLTIQRTQQEDSAVYLCASSSTPGLGNYNEQFFGPGTRLTVL.

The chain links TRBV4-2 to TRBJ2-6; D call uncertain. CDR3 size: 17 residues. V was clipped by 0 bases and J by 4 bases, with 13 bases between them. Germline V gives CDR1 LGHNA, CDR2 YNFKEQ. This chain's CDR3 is CASSQDSVGPGANVLTF. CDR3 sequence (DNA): TGTGCCAGCAGCCAAGATTCCGTAGGGCCCGGGGCCAACGTCCTGACTTTC.

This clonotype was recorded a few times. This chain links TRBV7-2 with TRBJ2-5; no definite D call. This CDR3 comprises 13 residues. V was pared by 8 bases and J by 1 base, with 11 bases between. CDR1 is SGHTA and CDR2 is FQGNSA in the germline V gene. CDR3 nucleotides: TGTGCCAGCGGAGACCTGCCCCAAGAGACCCAGTACTTC. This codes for CASGDLPQETQYF.

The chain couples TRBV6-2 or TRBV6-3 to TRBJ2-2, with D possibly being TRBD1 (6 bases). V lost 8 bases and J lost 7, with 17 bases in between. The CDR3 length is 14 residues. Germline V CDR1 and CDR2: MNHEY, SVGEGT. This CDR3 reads CASLEQGSGGELFF. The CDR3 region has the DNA TGTGCCAGCCTTGAACAGGGCTCGGGCGGGGAGCTGTTTTTT.

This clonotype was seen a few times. CDR3 sequence (DNA): TGTGCCAGCAGTAAGGGCGGGACAGGTGCCGGCTACACCTTC. Translation: CASSKGGTGAGYTF. The J gene is TRBJ1-2, the V gene TRBV27; 8 bases align to TRBD1. Trimming at V came to 5 bases and at J to 8 bases, leaving 10 bases not matched to a gene. This CDR3 region has 14 residues. Germline V gene data show CDR1 as MNHEY and CDR2 as SMNVEV (reference sequence).

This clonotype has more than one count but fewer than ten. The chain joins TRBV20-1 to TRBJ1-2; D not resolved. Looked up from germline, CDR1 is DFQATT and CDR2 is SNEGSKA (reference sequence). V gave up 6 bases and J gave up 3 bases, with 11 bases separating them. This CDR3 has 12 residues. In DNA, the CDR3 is TGCAGTGCCACCCGGGGAGACTATGGCTACACCTTC. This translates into CSATRGDYGYTF.

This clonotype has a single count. The CDR3 loop reads CATSDWTGARRETQYF. The CDR3 DNA sequence: TGTGCCACCAGTGATTGGACAGGAGCCCGACGAGAGACCCAGTACTTC. The gene calls are TRBV24-1 and TRBJ2-5, with 7 bases aligning to TRBD1. This CDR3 has 16 amino acids. The V and J ends lost 2 bases and 4 bases, in that order; junction bases with no gene match: 9. Germline V CDR1 and CDR2: KGHDR, SFDVKD.

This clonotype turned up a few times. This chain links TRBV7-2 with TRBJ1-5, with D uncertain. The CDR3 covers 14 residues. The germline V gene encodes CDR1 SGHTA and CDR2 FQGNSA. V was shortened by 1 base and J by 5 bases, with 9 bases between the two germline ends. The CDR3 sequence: CASSLGPGHQPQHF. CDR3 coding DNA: TGTGCCAGCAGCTTAGGCCCAGGCCATCAGCCCCAGCATTTT.

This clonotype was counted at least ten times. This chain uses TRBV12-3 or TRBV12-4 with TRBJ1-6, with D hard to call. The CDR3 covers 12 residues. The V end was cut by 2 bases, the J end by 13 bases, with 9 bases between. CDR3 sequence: CASSLRFSPLHF. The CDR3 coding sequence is TGTGCCAGCAGTTTAAGGTTTAGTCCCCTCCACTTT.

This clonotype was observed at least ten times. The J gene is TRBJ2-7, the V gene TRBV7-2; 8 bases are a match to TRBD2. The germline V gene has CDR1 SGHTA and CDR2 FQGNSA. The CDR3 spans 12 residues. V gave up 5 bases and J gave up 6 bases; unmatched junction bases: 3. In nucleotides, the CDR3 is TGTGCCAGCAGCCCCGCGGGGGGCGAGCAGTACTTC. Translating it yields CASSPAGGEQYF.

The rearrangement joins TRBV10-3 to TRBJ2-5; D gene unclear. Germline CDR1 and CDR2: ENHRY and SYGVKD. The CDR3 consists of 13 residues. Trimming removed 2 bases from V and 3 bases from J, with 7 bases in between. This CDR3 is CAISEGGEETQYF. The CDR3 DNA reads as TGTGCCATCAGTGAGGGCGGCGAAGAGACCCAGTACTTC.

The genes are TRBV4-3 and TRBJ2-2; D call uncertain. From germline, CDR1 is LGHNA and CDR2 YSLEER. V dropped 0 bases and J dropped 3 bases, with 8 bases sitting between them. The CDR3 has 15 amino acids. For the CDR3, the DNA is TGCGCCAGCAGCCAAGATCGGCCCGACACCGGGGAGCTGTTTTTT. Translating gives CASSQDRPDTGELFF.